What follows are 5 T cell receptor beta chains derived from one specimen sequenced in a study of identical twins. TCRdb fed the 5' RACE reads into MiXCR, producing one record per CDR3 protein. The profile covers approximately 240,000 distinct CDR3 sequences, with around 15% appearing a single time and around 9% taken by the ten largest. The sequenced material came from memory (CD45RO+) T cells sorted from blood. The receptors here all came from a young woman in good health.

The DNA of the CDR3 is TGCGCCAGCAGCTTGGACAGAGGGCCTGAAGCTTTCTTT. Translated: CASSLDRGPEAFF. The chain employs TRBV5-1 and TRBJ1-1; D uncertain. This CDR3 has 13 amino acids. V was pared by 0 bases and J by 6 bases, with 9 bases between. Per the germline V gene, CDR1 is SGHRS and CDR2 is YFSETQ.

The genes are TRBV20-1 and TRBJ1-1, with D uncertain. The CDR3 contains 12 residues. Germline lookup yields CDR1 DFQATT and CDR2 SNEGSKA (reference sequence). V lost 5 bases to trimming and J lost 0 bases, with 7 bases between them. The DNA for the CDR3 is TGCAGTGCTGTCAGGCTGAACACTGAAGCTTTCTTT. Protein sequence: CSAVRLNTEAFF.

This clonotype was detected only a few times. The J gene is TRBJ2-7, the V gene TRBV4-3, with 10 bases that match TRBD2. The CDR3 contains 15 residues. Germline V gene sequence: CDR1 LGHNA, CDR2 YSLEER. J gave up 5 bases and V 8 bases, and 12 bases lay outside the gene matches. CDR3 protein: CASASTSSGSHEQYF. The CDR3 nucleotides are TGCGCCAGCGCCAGTACCTCTAGCGGGAGTCACGAGCAGTACTTC.

Ten or more counts support this clonotype. The rearrangement uses TRBV7-6 and TRBJ2-5; D remains unclear. The CDR3 runs 12 residues. The V end was cut by 5 bases, the J end by 5 bases, with 9 bases between. CDR1 is SGHVS, CDR2 FNYEAQ, per germline. This CDR3 is CASSPSRETQYF. The CDR3 DNA follows: TGTGCCAGCAGCCCGTCTAGGGAGACCCAGTACTTC. The variable domain in full, with the rest retrieved from reference TRBV7-6 and TRBJ2-5, is GAGVSQSPRYKVTKRGQDVALRCDPISGHVSLYWYRQALGQGPEFLTYFNYEAQQDKSGLPNDRFSAERPEGSISTLTIQRTEQRDSAMYRCASSPSRETQYFGPGTRLLVL.

This clonotype was counted many times. This rearrangement joins TRBV7-8 to TRBJ2-7; D may be TRBD1 (5 bases). V lost 0 bases and J 2 bases, leaving 8 bases between the germline ends. CDR1 and CDR2 (germline): SGHVS, FQNEAQ. The CDR3 loop spans 14 amino acids. As DNA, the CDR3 is TGTGCCAGCAGCTTAGCCCGGACACCCTACGAGCAGTACTTC. As protein: CASSLARTPYEQYF.